The 26 T cell receptor beta chains given below trace back to one sample, sequenced in a study of T cell repertoires in cytomegalovirus infection. Each CDR3 protein is one row after TCRdb ran MiXCR on the reads. The table has about 680,000 distinct CDR3 sequences, roughly 24% seen once; the top ten hold around 8%. Sequences were obtained from CD8+ T cells from PBMCs. These receptors all stem from a human donor in good health (CMV status not recorded). Some clones in this sample may be carry-over from other donors' samples.

This clonotype has a count of ten or more. The chain recombines TRBV28 with TRBJ1-4; 7 bases are shared with TRBD1. CDR1 is MDHEN and CDR2 is SYDVKM in the germline V gene. V lost 4 bases, J lost 3 bases, and 11 bases stayed unmatched. The length of the CDR3 is 17 residues. The CDR3, as DNA: TGTGCCAGCAGTTACCTTTGGGGGGACAGCTCTAATGAAAAACTGTTTTTT. Its translation: CASSYLWGDSSNEKLFF.

The chain uses TRBV7-3 and TRBJ2-1, with 8 bases matching TRBD2. V lost 2 bases, J lost 0 bases, and 15 bases stayed unmatched. The germline V gene has CDR1 SGHTA and CDR2 FQGTGA. The CDR3 consists of 20 residues. The DNA for the CDR3 is TGTGCCAGCAGCTTATCAGCGGGGGCCCATCTAACGAGCTCCTACAATGAGCAGTTCTTC. It is translated as CASSLSAGAHLTSSYNEQFF.

There are many counts of this clonotype. The rearrangement links TRBV7-6 to TRBJ2-1; 12 nucleotides match TRBD2. Germline CDR1 and CDR2: SGHVS and FNYEAQ. This CDR3 region has 15 residues. The junction had 4 bases not matched to a gene; V was cut back by 4 bases and J by 6 bases. In DNA, the CDR3 is TGTGCCAGCAGCTCTAGCGGGGGGGAACTCAATGAGCAGTTCTTC. This sequence encodes CASSSSGGELNEQFF. Full variable domain (remainder filled in from reference TRBV7-6 and TRBJ2-1): GAGVSQSPRYKVTKRGQDVALRCDPISGHVSLYWYRQALGQGPEFLTYFNYEAQQDKSGLPNDRFSAERPEGSISTLTIQRTEQRDSAMYRCASSSSGGELNEQFFGPGTRLTVL.

Worth noting for this clonotype: A much larger clone differs from this one at a single base, so this may be a read error. The V gene is TRBV6-6, the J gene TRBJ2-1, with D perhaps matching TRBD2 (6 bases). Germline V gene lookup returns CDR1 MNHNY and CDR2 SVGAGI (reference sequence). This CDR3 is built from 14 residues. CDR3 DNA: TGTGCCAGCCGAGGAGGGGAGCCCTACAATGTGCAGTTCTTC. This sequence encodes CASRGGEPYNVQFF.

This clonotype came up many times. CDR3 amino acids: CSATSGTGVYEQYF. Written as DNA, the CDR3 is TGCAGTGCTACGTCCGGGACAGGGGTCTACGAGCAGTACTTC. V is TRBV20-1 and J is TRBJ2-7; 10 nucleotides line up with TRBD1. The germline V gene encodes CDR1 DFQATT and CDR2 SNEGSKA (reference sequence). The CDR3 consists of 14 residues. The V gene end was trimmed by 4 bases and the J gene end by 3 bases; junction bases not matched to a gene: 6.

This clonotype was picked up many times. The CDR3 is CASSTGAGVRGYTF. The DNA of the CDR3 is TGTGCCAGCAGCACAGGCGCGGGAGTACGTGGCTACACCTTC. The J gene is TRBJ1-2, the V gene TRBV7-9; D is perhaps TRBD1 (5 bases). CDR1 and CDR2 from the germline V gene are SEHNR and FQNEAQ (reference sequence). The CDR3 runs to 14 residues. The V gene lost 5 bases and the J gene lost 7 bases, with 17 bases spanning the gap.

The genes are TRBV29-1 and TRBJ2-7; D is unclear. The V gene lost 1 base and the J gene lost 4 bases, with 20 bases spanning the gap. There are 16 residues in the CDR3. Looked up from germline, CDR1 is SQVTM and CDR2 is ANQGSEA. CDR3 DNA: TGCAGCGTTGAAGGAGGTATGCGCTCCCACCCATACGAGCAGTACTTC. Translating gives CSVEGGMRSHPYEQYF.

This clonotype was observed a few times. The chain employs TRBV28 and TRBJ1-1; a possible D gene is TRBD1 (5 bases). The CDR3 extends over 16 amino acids. The germline V and J ends were trimmed by 1 base and 2 bases, with 14 bases remaining between them. The V gene's germline CDR1 is MDHEN and CDR2 SYDVKM. The CDR3 reads CASSLFGQGQNTEAFF. CDR3 bases: TGTGCCAGCAGTTTATTCGGCCAGGGCCAAAACACTGAAGCTTTCTTT.

This clonotype occurred many times. The rearrangement uses TRBV7-9 and TRBJ2-5; 8 bases agree with TRBD1. This CDR3 has 16 amino acids. Germline loops: CDR1 SEHNR, CDR2 FQNEAQ (reference sequence). V lost 4 bases to trimming and J lost 1 base; unmatched junction nucleotides: 8. The CDR3 DNA reads as TGTGCCAGCAGCTCCCCGGACAGGGCGGGCCAAGAGACCCAGTACTTC. Encoded protein: CASSSPDRAGQETQYF. Full variable domain (rest looked up from reference TRBV7-9 and TRBJ2-5): DTGVSQNPRHKITKRGQNVTFRCDPISEHNRLYWYRQTLGQGPEFLTYFQNEAQLEKSRLLSDRFSAERPKGSFSTLEIQRTEQGDSAMYLCASSSPDRAGQETQYFGPGTRLLVL.

J is TRBJ2-3 and V is TRBV6-6, with 9 bases fitting TRBD2. Germline CDR1 is MNHNY and CDR2 is SVGAGI (reference sequence). Unmatched junction bases numbered 8, after V lost 10 bases and J lost 0 bases. This CDR3 contains 15 residues. CDR3 sequence reads: CATREGLASTDTQYF. For the CDR3, the DNA is TGTGCCACCAGGGAAGGACTAGCGAGCACAGATACGCAGTATTTT.

This clonotype was seen a handful of times. The chain joins TRBV20-1 to TRBJ1-5; 8 positions match TRBD1. Germline CDR1 reads DFQATT; CDR2 reads SNEGSKA (reference sequence). The CDR3 sequence is 14 residues long. The V gene end was trimmed by 1 base and the J gene end by 5 bases; junction bases not matched to a gene: 4. The DNA of the CDR3 is TGCAGTGCTAGAGTAACAGGGGGGGATCAGCCCCAGCATTTT. This codes for CSARVTGGDQPQHF.

Note on this clonotype: This may be a read error: a much more frequent sequence differs by one nucleotide. V and J are TRBV7-2 and TRBJ1-4, with a tentative D call TRBD1 (5 bases). The V gene's germline CDR1 is SGHTA and CDR2 FQGNSA. CDR3 length equals 16 residues. This chain's CDR3 is CANSPLEGQDNEKLFF. In nucleotides, the CDR3 is TGTGCCAACAGCCCCTTAGAGGGGCAGGATAATGAAAAACTGTTTTTT.

This clonotype was recorded many times. The chain carries TRBV7-9 and TRBJ1-1; D gene unclear. The V gene lost 3 bases and the J gene lost 5 bases, with 16 bases spanning the gap. The germline CDR1 and CDR2 sequences are SEHNR and FQNEAQ (reference sequence). The CDR3 is 15 residues long. CDR3 loop: CASSFAETGETEAFF. The CDR3 DNA sequence: TGTGCCAGCAGCTTTGCTGAGACCGGGGAGACTGAAGCTTTCTTT.

This clonotype was seen just once. The rearrangement links TRBV29-1 to TRBJ1-2; 9 bases match TRBD1. The V and J ends lost 1 base and 5 bases, in that order; junction bases with no gene match: 11. The CDR3 extends over 16 amino acids. Germline V gives CDR1 SQVTM, CDR2 ANQGSEA. The chain's CDR3 is CSVEGGDREEWYGYTF. The CDR3 DNA sequence: TGCAGCGTTGAAGGGGGGGACAGGGAAGAATGGTATGGCTACACCTTC.

This clonotype was picked up many times. The V call is TRBV7-9, the J call TRBJ1-1; D is possibly TRBD1 (5 bases). Germline CDR1 and CDR2: SEHNR and FQNEAQ (reference sequence). V was pared by 5 bases and J by 3 bases, with 13 bases between. There are 14 residues in the CDR3. In DNA, the CDR3 is TGTGCCAGCAGCGACCCCGGGGCTTACACTGAAGCTTTCTTT. Protein: CASSDPGAYTEAFF. Full variable domain (missing parts from reference TRBV7-9 and TRBJ1-1): DTGVSQNPRHKITKRGQNVTFRCDPISEHNRLYWYRQTLGQGPEFLTYFQNEAQLEKSRLLSDRFSAERPKGSFSTLEIQRTEQGDSAMYLCASSDPGAYTEAFFGQGTRLTVV.

This clonotype has a count of ten or more. This chain uses TRBV6-5 with TRBJ2-5, with TRBD1 as a possible D gene (5 bases). From germline, CDR1 is MNHEY and CDR2 SVGAGI. V shed 2 bases and J shed 3 bases, with 16 bases lying between them. The CDR3 covers 16 residues. The CDR3 reads CASSYQWGASEETQYF. The CDR3 DNA reads as TGTGCCAGCAGTTACCAGTGGGGCGCCTCTGAAGAGACCCAGTACTTC.

This rearrangement joins TRBV29-1 to TRBJ2-7, with a tentative D call TRBD1 (6 bases). V lost 6 bases and J 0 bases, leaving 15 bases between the germline ends. The CDR3 is made up of 14 amino acids. From germline, CDR1 is SQVTM and CDR2 ANQGSEA. This CDR3 reads CSVAGTTTSYEQYF. Written as DNA, the CDR3 is TGCAGCGTAGCCGGGACAACGACCTCCTACGAGCAGTACTTC.

Comment on this clonotype: Since a much larger clone is just one base distant, this may be a read error. The rearrangement joins TRBV7-8 to TRBJ2-3; D gene ambiguous. The germline gives CDR1 SGHVS, CDR2 FQNEAQ. The CDR3 loop spans 18 amino acids. The CDR3 loop reads CVSSLSRLVAASTDTQYF. The CDR3 DNA sequence: TGTGTCAGCAGCTTATCCCGCCTAGTTGCCGCTAGCACAGATACGCAGTATTTT.

This clonotype was counted a few times. This chain connects TRBV6-2 or TRBV6-3 to TRBJ2-1, with a tentative D call TRBD1 (6 bases). V lost 2 bases to trimming and J lost 5 bases, with 13 bases between them. Per the germline V gene, CDR1 is MNHEY and CDR2 is SVGEGT. CDR3 length: 15 amino acids. For the CDR3, the DNA is TGTGCCAGCAGTTACCTCGGACAGACGAACAATGAGCAGTTCTTC. Translated: CASSYLGQTNNEQFF.

The sample holds a few counts of this clonotype. The J gene is TRBJ1-5, the V gene TRBV19; a weak D match, TRBD1 (5 bases). The germline V gene has CDR1 LNHDA and CDR2 SQIVND (reference sequence). The CDR3 is 14 amino acids. Trimming took off 2 bases at V and 6 bases at J, with 11 bases between the two ends. The CDR3 DNA follows: TGTGCCAGTAGTATAATAATGGGGGGTCAGCCCCAGCATTTT. This encodes CASSIIMGGQPQHF.

This clonotype was detected many times. This rearrangement joins TRBV7-8 to TRBJ2-3; possibly TRBD2 for D (6 bases). With 6 bases removed from V and 1 base from J, the gap between germline ends came to 11 bases. Germline V gives CDR1 SGHVS, CDR2 FQNEAQ. The CDR3 runs to 14 residues. The CDR3 reads CASRVSGGTDTQYF. DNA of the CDR3: TGTGCCAGCAGAGTCTCGGGAGGCACAGATACGCAGTATTTT.

In this sample, this clonotype turned up many times. The gene calls are TRBV7-6 and TRBJ1-1, with D tentatively TRBD1 (5 bases). This CDR3 spans 14 amino acids. From germline, CDR1 is SGHVS and CDR2 FNYEAQ. Between the trimmed V and J ends, which lost 6 bases and 1 base, there was a span of 12 bases. Here the CDR3 DNA reads TGTGCCAGCAGACACGCCGGGGCGAACACTGAAGCTTTCTTT. Translated, it gives CASRHAGANTEAFF.

This clonotype was found many times. The chain carries TRBV7-8 and TRBJ2-1; D is perhaps TRBD1 or TRBD2 (6 bases each). The CDR3 runs to 18 residues. The germline CDR1 and CDR2 sequences are SGHVS and FQNEAQ. Trimming pared 4 bases from V and 5 bases from J, leaving 24 bases between. The DNA of the CDR3 is TGTGCCAGCAGCTATACCAGTGGAGGGGCAGGGGCCAACAATGAGCAGTTCTTC. Translation: CASSYTSGGAGANNEQFF.

This clonotype was counted a few times. The J gene is TRBJ2-7, the V gene TRBV6-5; D is unclear. CDR1 is MNHEY and CDR2 is SVGAGI in the germline V gene. Between the trimmed V and J ends, which lost 4 bases and 5 bases, there was a span of 12 bases. This CDR3 has 13 residues. CDR3 loop: CASSFAWWDEQYF. CDR3 DNA: TGTGCCAGCAGTTTCGCATGGTGGGACGAGCAGTACTTC.

This clonotype has only a few counts. V and J are TRBV9 and TRBJ1-5, with 7 bases lining up with TRBD1. The CDR3 is made up of 14 amino acids. The V and J ends lost 0 bases and 5 bases, in that order; junction bases with no gene match: 2. Germline-derived CDR1 and CDR2 are SGDLS and YYNGEE. The chain's CDR3 is CASSVGDSYQPQHF. The CDR3 bases are TGTGCCAGCAGCGTAGGGGACAGCTATCAGCCCCAGCATTTT.

This clonotype came up a few times. The chain couples TRBV12-3 or TRBV12-4 to TRBJ1-1; D remains unclear. CDR3 length: 14 amino acids. Trimming took 0 bases from V and 6 from J, leaving 11 bases between them. CDR3 protein: CASSLAGSTPEAFF. CDR3 sequence (DNA): TGTGCCAGCAGTTTAGCGGGAAGCACTCCTGAAGCTTTCTTT.